These T cell receptor beta chains were read from a single sample in a study of regulatory T cells in long-lasting Graves disease. TCRdb reprocessed the multiplex PCR reads via MiXCR and lists one record per CDR3 protein. This table has some 450,000 distinct CDR3 sequences, 15% to 20% appearing once. Another study also made use of these data, one on T cells in Graves' hyperthyroidism and ophthalmopathy.

This specimen was peripheral blood mononuclear cells (PBMCs), taken at new diagnosis, from a patient treated with antithyroid drugs. All receptors derive from a woman aged 25 to 39 with Graves disease. Both conserved end residues are part of each CDR3. Fields, in order: V gene, D gene, clone size, J gene, CDR3 protein, CDR3 DNA. The D gene is left open where the match is weak. Rows give clone size only sometimes, using once, few, many, or a class for an expanded clone.

TRBV20-1	TRBD1	many	TRBJ2-7	CSAEGRTGTDEQYF	TGCAGTGCTGAAGGAAGGACAGGGACCGACGAGCAGTACTTC
TRBV12-3/TRBV12-4	NA	many	TRBJ1-5	CASSRTGLSNQPQHF	TGTGCCAGCAGCCGGACGGGACTTAGCAATCAGCCCCAGCATTTT
TRBV11-2	TRBD2	many	TRBJ2-1	CASSSLTSGSLFF	TGTGCCAGCAGCTCGTTAACTAGCGGGAGCCTGTTCTTC
TRBV5-1	TRBD1	many	TRBJ1-1	CASSLDPNRGVGTEAFF	TGCGCCAGCAGCTTGGACCCAAACAGGGGAGTGGGCACTGAAGCTTTCTTT
TRBV5-1	NA	NA	TRBJ2-3	CASSYGTSADTQYF	TGCGCCAGCAGCTACGGGACTTCCGCAGATACGCAGTATTTT
TRBV12-3/TRBV12-4	NA	many	TRBJ2-5	CASSYGLQETQYF	TGTGCCAGCAGTTACGGACTACAAGAGACCCAGTACTTC
TRBV7-9	NA	NA	TRBJ2-6	CASSPGQSGANVLTF	TGTGCCAGCAGCCCCGGACAGTCCGGGGCCAACGTCCTGACTTTC
TRBV27	NA	NA	TRBJ2-3	CASSYELTDTQYF	TGTGCCAGCAGTTACGAGTTGACAGATACGCAGTATTTT
TRBV20-1	TRBD1	many	TRBJ1-1	CSARGGTVMNTEAFF	TGCAGTGCTAGAGGGGGGACAGTCATGAACACTGAAGCTTTCTTT
TRBV25-1	NA	NA	TRBJ2-5	CASRVDPPGETQYF	TGTGCCAGCAGGGTGGATCCACCTGGGGAGACCCAGTACTTC
TRBV6-2/TRBV6-3	NA	few	TRBJ1-2	CASSYDSGVDTF	TGTGCCAGCAGTTACGACTCAGGGGTCGACACCTTC
TRBV6-2/TRBV6-3	TRBD1	many	TRBJ2-7	CASSVGTGGIYEQYF	TGTGCCAGCAGTGTTGGCACAGGGGGTATCTACGAGCAGTACTTC
TRBV5-1	NA	NA	TRBJ2-1	CASERVSSDNEQFF	TGCGCCAGCGAGCGGGTCTCATCTGACAATGAGCAGTTCTTC
TRBV2	TRBD2	NA	TRBJ2-1	CASTPGTSGLPTYNEQFF	TGTGCCAGCACCCCCGGGACTAGCGGACTACCGACCTACAATGAGCAGTTCTTC